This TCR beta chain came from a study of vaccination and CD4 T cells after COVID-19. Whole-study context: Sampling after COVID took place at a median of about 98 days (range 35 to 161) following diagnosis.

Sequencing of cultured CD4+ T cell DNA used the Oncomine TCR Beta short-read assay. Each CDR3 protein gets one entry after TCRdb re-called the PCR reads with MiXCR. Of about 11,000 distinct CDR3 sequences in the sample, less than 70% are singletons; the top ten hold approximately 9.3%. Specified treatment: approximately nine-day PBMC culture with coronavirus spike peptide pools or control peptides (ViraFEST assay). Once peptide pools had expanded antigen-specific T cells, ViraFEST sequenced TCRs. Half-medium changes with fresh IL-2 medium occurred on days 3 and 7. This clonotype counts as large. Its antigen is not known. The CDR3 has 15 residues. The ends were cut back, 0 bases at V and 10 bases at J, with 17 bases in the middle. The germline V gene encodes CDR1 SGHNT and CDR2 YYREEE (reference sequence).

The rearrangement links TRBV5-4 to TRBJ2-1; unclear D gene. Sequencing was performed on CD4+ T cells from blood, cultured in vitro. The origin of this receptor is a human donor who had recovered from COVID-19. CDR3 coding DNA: TGTGCCAGCAGCTTGGACTTTGGTGTGGCAGACGAGCAGTTCTTC. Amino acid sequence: CASSLDFGVADEQFF. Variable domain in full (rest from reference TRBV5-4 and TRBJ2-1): ETGVTQSPTHLIKTRGQQVTLRCSSQSGHNTVSWYQQALGQGPQFIFQYYREEENGRGNFPPRFSGLQFPNYSSELNVNALELDDSALYLCASSLDFGVADEQFFGPGTRLTVL.